This entry is about one T cell receptor (beta chain). Trimming took off 4 bases at V and 8 bases at J, with 9 bases between the two ends. Germline CDR1 is LGHDT and CDR2 is YNNKEL (reference sequence). The CDR3 runs 13 residues. The sample originates from a study of T cell responses to AZD1222 COVID-19 vaccine. Measured with immunoSEQ multiplex PCR; TCRdb has only the in-frame clones, and not every one. The sample has roughly 150,000 clones; over 80% are singletons. The chain recombines TRBV3-1 (or the pseudogene TRBV3-2) with TRBJ1-6; D unclear. The starting material was peripheral blood, obtained 28 days after the second AZD1222 dose. The sequence came from an adult who received the AZD1222 COVID-19 vaccine. The CDR3 here is CASSPRLDSPLHF. CDR3 in DNA: TGTGCCAGCAGCCCCAGGTTGGATTCACCCCTCCACTTT.